These 3 T cell receptor beta chains originate from one sample sequenced in a study of PD-1 blockade in classical Hodgkin lymphoma. Data came from immunoSEQ multiplex PCR; TCRdb stores just in-frame clones and leaves some out. The table has tens of thousands of clones, more than 70% seen once. Following autologous stem cell transplantation, relapse occurred in every patient, and exposure to brentuximab vedotin varied. The specimen was peripheral blood mononuclear cells (PBMCs), collected at baseline. The receptor set was obtained from a human donor with classical Hodgkin lymphoma.

The rearrangement uses TRBV5-5 and TRBJ2-5; 7 nucleotides align to TRBD1. Trimming at V came to 5 bases and at J to 5 bases, leaving 9 bases not matched to a gene. The CDR3 is made up of 14 amino acids. The germline V gene encodes CDR1 SGHKS and CDR2 YYEKEE (reference sequence). The CDR3 sequence: CASSPTGWGETQYF. The CDR3 DNA reads as TGTGCCAGCAGTCCGACAGGGTGGGGGGAGACCCAGTACTTC.

The chain is built from TRBV10-3 and TRBJ2-7, with TRBD1 matching 9 bases. The CDR3 has 13 residues. Per the germline V gene, CDR1 is ENHRY and CDR2 is SYGVKD. Trimming removed 4 bases from V and 3 bases from J; junction bases left unmatched: 1. The CDR3 spells CAISVGQGYEQYF. The CDR3 nucleotides read TGTGCCATCAGTGTGGGACAGGGCTACGAGCAGTACTTC.

This sequence joins TRBV29-1 and TRBJ2-5, with a tentative D call TRBD2 (7 bases). V shed 6 bases and J shed 5 bases, with 13 bases lying between them. This CDR3 has 12 amino acids. Looked up from germline, CDR1 is SQVTM and CDR2 is ANQGSEA. CDR3 in amino acids: CSVARGGETQYF. DNA for the CDR3: TGCAGCGTCGCCAGGGGAGGGGAGACCCAGTACTTC.